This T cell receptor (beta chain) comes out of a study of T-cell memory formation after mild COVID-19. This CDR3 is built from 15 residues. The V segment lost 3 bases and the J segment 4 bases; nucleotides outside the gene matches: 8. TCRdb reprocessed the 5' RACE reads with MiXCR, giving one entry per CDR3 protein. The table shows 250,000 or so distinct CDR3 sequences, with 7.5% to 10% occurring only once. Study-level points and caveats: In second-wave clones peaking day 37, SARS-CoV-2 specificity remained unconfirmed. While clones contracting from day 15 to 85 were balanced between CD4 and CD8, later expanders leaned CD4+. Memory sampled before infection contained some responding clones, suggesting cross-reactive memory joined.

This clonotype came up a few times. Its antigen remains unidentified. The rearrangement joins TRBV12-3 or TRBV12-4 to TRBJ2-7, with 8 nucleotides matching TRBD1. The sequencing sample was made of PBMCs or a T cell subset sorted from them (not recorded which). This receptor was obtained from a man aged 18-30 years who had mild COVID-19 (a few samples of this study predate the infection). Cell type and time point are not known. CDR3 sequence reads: CASSFGSGGAYEQYF. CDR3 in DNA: TGTGCCAGCAGTTTTGGGTCAGGGGGCGCTTACGAGCAGTACTTC.